This T cell receptor (beta chain) is from a study of regulatory T cells in long-lasting Graves disease. Overall study results and limits: Relative to new patients (roughly 970), persistent patients exhibited greater sharing of public clonotypes (around 3,000).

The V end lost 8 bases, the J end lost 0 bases, and 11 bases lay between the germline ends. CDR1 and CDR2 (germline): SGHTA, FQGNSA. The CDR3 contains 15 residues. This clonotype has ten or more counts. Its antigen remains unidentified. TCR beta libraries were built with iRepertoire HTBI primers and Arm-PCR of CDR3 regions. MiXCR, run by TCRdb on the multiplex PCR reads, gives a single entry per CDR3 protein. In the table there are hundreds of thousands of distinct CDR3 sequences, less than 25% of which are singletons. This sample's time point: persistent/refractory GD, antithyroid drugs over 5 years with positive TRAb. The authors made the TCR library using RNA they extracted from PBMCs. Those enrolled as patients came out of an endocrinology department in Xi'an, China. Into tubes containing EDTA, approximately 9.4 milliliters of peripheral blood were drawn.

The rearrangement joins TRBV7-2 to TRBJ1-6; no clear D. This sequence was found in a female donor with Graves disease. Specimen: peripheral blood mononuclear cells (PBMCs), collected when the disease was refractory, from a patient treated with antithyroid drugs. The CDR3 reads CASCDLSSYNSPLHF. The CDR3 region has the DNA TGTGCCAGCTGTGACCTGAGCTCCTATAATTCACCCCTCCACTTT. Full variable domain (outside the CDR3, taken from reference TRBV7-2 and TRBJ1-6): GAGVSQSPSNKVTEKGKDVELRCDPISGHTALYWYRQSLGQGLEFLIYFQGNSAPDKSGLPSDRFSAERTGGSVSTLTIQRTQQEDSAVYLCASCDLSSYNSPLHFGNGTRLTVT.